The 14 T cell receptor beta chains listed next were all sequenced from one sample in a study of early T cells in non-severe SARS-CoV-2 infection. TCRdb analysed the 5' RACE reads with MiXCR anew, one entry per CDR3 protein. The sample carries roughly 66,000 distinct CDR3 sequences, 8% to 9.5% recorded once. The sequenced sample was whole blood. The origin of the receptors is an adult who was a healthcare worker with PCR-confirmed SARS-CoV-2 infection or an uninfected control (not recorded which).

For the CDR3, the DNA is TGTGCCAGCAGTAACCTAGCTAGCGGGAAGTACAATGAGCAGTTCTTC. It specifies CASSNLASGKYNEQFF. J is TRBJ2-1 and V is TRBV6-2 or TRBV6-3, with 9 bases that match TRBD2. Germline-derived CDR1 and CDR2 are MNHEY and SVGEGT. Trimming cost V 5 bases and J 4 bases; bases outside gene matches: 9. The CDR3 length is 16 residues.

The CDR3: CASRTTGSDNEQFF. The CDR3 region has the DNA TGTGCCAGCAGGACCACCGGCAGCGACAATGAGCAGTTCTTC. The J gene is TRBJ2-1, the V gene TRBV12-3 or TRBV12-4; D gene unclear. Trimming stripped 6 bases from V and 5 bases from J, with 14 bases between. The CDR3 is 14 residues long.

Only a few counts were recorded for this clonotype. V usage is TRBV28 and J usage is TRBJ1-5; D is unresolved. This CDR3 contains 17 residues. Germline V gene lookup returns CDR1 MDHEN and CDR2 SYDVKM. V dropped 1 base and J dropped 2 bases, with 15 bases sitting between them. CDR3 residues: CASSLSVSLVGNQPQHF. The CDR3 nucleotides are TGTGCCAGCAGTTTATCTGTCTCCTTGGTTGGCAATCAGCCCCAGCATTTT.

In DNA form, the CDR3 reads TGTGCCTGGAGTGTACGGACGCTCGAGCAGTACTTC. Protein: CAWSVRTLEQYF. This chain joins TRBV30 and TRBJ2-7; D uncertain. Germline-derived CDR1 and CDR2 are GTSNPN and SVGIG (reference sequence). V was cut by 0 bases and J by 6 bases, with 9 bases left in between. The CDR3 length is 12 residues.

The genes are TRBV18 and TRBJ2-7; D not certain. Germline V gene data show CDR1 as KGHSH and CDR2 as LQKENI. The CDR3 has 12 residues. Trimming cost V 2 bases and J 4 bases, with 6 bases left between them. CDR3 in amino acids: CASSPGRYEQYF. For the CDR3, the DNA is TGTGCCAGCTCACCAGGCAGGTACGAGCAGTACTTC. Based on the CDR3 plus reference TRBV18 and TRBJ2-7, the full variable domain is NAGVMQNPRHLVRRRGQEARLRCSPMKGHSHVYWYRQLPEEGLKFMVYLQKENIIDESGMPKERFSAEFPKEGPSILRIQQVVRGDSAAYFCASSPGRYEQYFGPGTRLTVT.

This clonotype was counted between two and nine times. This chain links TRBV28 with TRBJ2-7; 8 nucleotides match TRBD1. The CDR3 has 17 amino acids. CDR1 MDHEN and CDR2 SYDVKM come from the germline V gene. The J segment lost 1 base and the V segment lost 3 bases, leaving 11 bases of the junction unmatched. As DNA, the CDR3 is TGTGCCAGCAGTTTGTCAGGGGGCTGGAGCGGATCCTACGAGCAGTACTTC. It is translated as CASSLSGGWSGSYEQYF.

V usage is TRBV10-3 and J usage is TRBJ2-2; no clear D. Germline loops: CDR1 ENHRY, CDR2 SYGVKD. Trimming cost V 6 bases and J 0 bases, with 5 bases left between them. This CDR3 is 13 amino acids long. The CDR3 DNA reads as TGTGCCATCAGATTGGCGAACACCGGGGAGCTGTTTTTT. It specifies CAIRLANTGELFF.

The chain combines TRBV24-1 with TRBJ2-2; D might be TRBD1 or TRBD2, each matching 5 bases. With 4 bases removed from V and 6 bases from J, the gap between germline ends came to 14 bases. The germline CDR1 and CDR2 sequences are KGHDR and SFDVKD. The CDR3 covers 15 residues. The CDR3 spells CATSDPLEGAGELFF. The CDR3 DNA reads TGTGCCACCAGTGACCCACTAGAAGGGGCCGGGGAGCTGTTTTTT.

This clonotype has a count of ten or more. This chain joins TRBV5-1 and TRBJ2-6, with 12 bases identical to TRBD2. The V and J ends lost 2 bases and 0 bases, in that order; junction bases with no gene match: 9. The CDR3 runs 20 residues. CDR1 SGHRS and CDR2 YFSETQ come from the germline V gene. The CDR3 DNA is TGCGCCAGCAGCTTCAGGACTAGCGGGGACCTCCTCTCTGGGGCCAACGTCCTGACTTTC. Protein product: CASSFRTSGDLLSGANVLTF.

This clonotype was seen more than once but under ten times. The V gene is TRBV3-1, the J gene TRBJ2-1; 12 positions match TRBD2. J lost 10 bases, V lost 3 bases, and 1 base had no gene match. The length of the CDR3 is 13 residues. Per germline, CDR1 LGHDT and CDR2 YNNKEL (reference sequence). The CDR3 loop reads CASSHGTSGEQFF. In DNA, the CDR3 is TGTGCCAGCAGCCACGGGACTAGCGGGGAGCAGTTCTTC.

This rearrangement joins TRBV7-3 to TRBJ2-2; the D is unclear. Trimming shortened V by 5 bases and J by 4 bases, and 5 bases separated the two germline ends. Per the germline V gene, CDR1 is SGHTA and CDR2 is FQGTGA. The CDR3 sequence is 12 residues long. The DNA of the CDR3 is TGTGCCAGCAGCCCCTTCACCGGGGAGCTGTTTTTT. Its translation is CASSPFTGELFF.

There are many counts of this clonotype. This chain joins TRBV2 and TRBJ2-1, with TRBD1 matching over 8 bases. V was clipped by 5 bases and J by 6 bases; unmatched bases: 6. The CDR3 extends over 14 amino acids. Germline values: CDR1 SNHLY, CDR2 FYNNEI. CDR3 nucleotides: TGTGCCAGCAGTCTTAGACAGGGGAGCAATGAGCAGTTCTTC. This codes for CASSLRQGSNEQFF.

This clonotype was detected only a few times. The J gene is TRBJ2-7, the V gene TRBV4-1, with 8 bases matching TRBD1. V dropped 1 base and J dropped 1; count of bases not matched to a gene: 6. Germline-derived CDR1 and CDR2 are MGHRA and YSYEKL. This CDR3 has 16 residues. This CDR3 reads CASSQVGGQVSYEQYF. The CDR3 DNA is TGCGCCAGCAGCCAAGTAGGGGGACAGGTTTCCTACGAGCAGTACTTC.

In its sample, this clonotype was seen many times. This rearrangement joins TRBV10-3 to TRBJ2-7; D possibly corresponds to TRBD1 (6 bases). The V gene's germline CDR1 is ENHRY and CDR2 SYGVKD. This CDR3 is 17 amino acids long. V was clipped by 6 bases and J by 5 bases, with 26 bases between them. CDR3 loop: CAIRPTGLRSSRDEQYF. DNA of the CDR3: TGTGCCATCAGACCGACAGGACTGAGGAGCAGCCGCGACGAGCAGTACTTC.